Listed here are 20 T cell receptor beta chains from one sample, sequenced in a study of blood T cell repertoires in COVID-19. Data came from immunoSEQ multiplex PCR; TCRdb stores just in-frame clones and leaves some out. This table has about 66,000 clones, about 91% appearing once. Sequencing used peripheral blood. These receptors were taken from a woman aged 70 to 79 with acute or convalescent COVID-19.

This chain joins TRBV28 and TRBJ2-7; 14 bases fit TRBD2. V shed 6 bases and J 0 bases; nucleotides not matched to a gene: 7. The CDR3 spans 17 residues. Germline V CDR1 and CDR2: MDHEN, SYDVKM. As DNA, the CDR3 is TGTGCCAGCAGCTCGGGACTAGCGGGAGATTACTCCTACGAGCAGTACTTC. It translates to CASSSGLAGDYSYEQYF.

The J gene is TRBJ2-7, the V gene TRBV6-5; 7 bases agree with TRBD2. With 2 bases clipped from V and 1 base from J, the junction kept 2 bases outside the gene matches. Germline CDR1 is MNHEY and CDR2 is SVGAGI. The CDR3 runs 14 residues. In DNA form, the CDR3 reads TGTGCCAGCAGTTACCAGGGAGGGTCCTACGAGCAGTACTTC. Translating gives CASSYQGGSYEQYF.

CDR3 DNA: TGCGCCAGCAGCTCACAGGGGGGATCACCCCTCCACTTT. Amino acid sequence: CASSSQGGSPLHF. V is TRBV4-3 and J is TRBJ1-6, with 8 nucleotides matching TRBD1. Germline-derived CDR1 and CDR2 are LGHNA and YSLEER. The CDR3 has 13 residues. Germline trimming cut 5 bases from V and 10 bases from J; bases unmatched to any gene: 4.

CDR3 loop: CASSLATGAADTQYF. The CDR3 bases are TGTGCCAGCAGCTTGGCGACAGGGGCCGCAGATACGCAGTATTTT. The rearrangement joins TRBV5-5 to TRBJ2-3; 8 positions match TRBD1. V trimming: 0 bases; J trimming: 4 bases; junction bases outside the gene matches: 4. The CDR3 is 15 amino acids. The germline V gene has CDR1 SGHKS and CDR2 YYEKEE (reference sequence). The variable domain in full, completed from reference TRBV5-5 and TRBJ2-3, reads DAGVTQSPTHLIKTRGQQVTLRCSPISGHKSVSWYQQVLGQGPQFIFQYYEKEERGRGNFPDRFSARQFPNYSSELNVNALLLGDSALYLCASSLATGAADTQYFGPGTRLTVL.

CDR3 sequence (DNA): TGTGCCAGCCTGTACTCTATCGCTGGAAACACCATATATTTT. Its protein product is CASLYSIAGNTIYF. V gene TRBV6-5 combines with J gene TRBJ1-3, with D unresolved. The germline gives CDR1 MNHEY, CDR2 SVGAGI. The CDR3 is 14 amino acids. V lost 8 bases and J 2 bases, leaving 13 bases between the germline ends.

This clone was found many times. The chain is built from TRBV7-8 and TRBJ2-1; 8 positions match TRBD2. Losses at the gene ends were 1 base for V and 3 bases for J; bases not matched to a gene: 5. CDR1 and CDR2 (germline): SGHVS, FQNEAQ. The length of the CDR3 is 16 residues. The CDR3 loop is CASSLEGLAGYNEQFF. CDR3 nucleotide sequence: TGTGCCAGCAGCTTAGAGGGGCTAGCGGGCTACAATGAGCAGTTCTTC.

The CDR3, as DNA: TGTGCCAGCAGGGACAGCCGACAGAACACTGAAGCTTTCTTT. Its protein is CASRDSRQNTEAFF. The chain recombines TRBV28 with TRBJ1-1, with D perhaps matching TRBD1 (6 bases). CDR3 size: 14 residues. Germline V gene lookup returns CDR1 MDHEN and CDR2 SYDVKM. V lost 6 bases to trimming and J lost 1 base, with 12 bases between them.

This chain links TRBV4-3 with TRBJ2-7; TRBD1 might be the D (6 bases). The germline CDR1 and CDR2 sequences are LGHNA and YSLEER. Trimming pared 3 bases from V and 5 bases from J, leaving 17 bases between. CDR3 length equals 15 residues. CDR3 sequence (DNA): TGCGCCAGCAGCCACTCAGGGGCTAGTGAGGACGAGCAGTACTTC. As protein: CASSHSGASEDEQYF.

The chain links TRBV30 to TRBJ2-2, with 7 bases aligning to TRBD2. Germline V gene sequence: CDR1 GTSNPN, CDR2 SVGIG (reference sequence). V shed 1 base and J 1 base; nucleotides not matched to a gene: 3. The CDR3 spans 15 residues. The CDR3 protein is CAWSGGGRNTGELFF. In nucleotides, the CDR3 is TGTGCCTGGAGTGGGGGCGGGAGGAACACCGGGGAGCTGTTTTTT. The full variable domain, its missing parts supplied by reference TRBV30 and TRBJ2-2, is SQTIHQWPATLVQPVGSPLSLECTVEGTSNPNLYWYRQAAGRGLQLLFYSVGIGQISSEVPQNLSASRPQDRQFILSSKKLLLSDSGFYLCAWSGGGRNTGELFFGEGSRLTVL.

The CDR3 nucleotides are TGTGCCAGCAGCTTAAGACTAGCGGAAGAGACCCAGTACTTC. This sequence encodes CASSLRLAEETQYF. The rearrangement joins TRBV7-9 to TRBJ2-5; TRBD2 matches 9 bases. The germline V gene has CDR1 SEHNR and CDR2 FQNEAQ (reference sequence). The CDR3 runs to 14 residues. V was pared by 2 bases and J by 3 bases, with 1 base of the junction left unmatched.

The J gene is TRBJ2-7, the V gene TRBV6-6, with 9 bases fitting TRBD1. The CDR3 is 13 amino acids. Germline V CDR1 and CDR2: MNHNY, SVGAGI (reference sequence). Trimming at V came to 6 bases and at J to 5 bases, leaving 5 bases not matched to a gene. The CDR3 region is CASSRTGANEQYF. The CDR3 bases are TGTGCCAGCAGCCGGACAGGGGCGAACGAGCAGTACTTC.

The J gene is TRBJ2-3, the V gene TRBV4-1; a possible D gene is TRBD2 (6 bases). The germline V gene encodes CDR1 MGHRA and CDR2 YSYEKL. Between the trimmed V and J ends, which lost 4 bases and 2 bases, there was a span of 16 bases. The CDR3 spans 16 residues. CDR3 region: CASSLGGTLSTDTQYF. CDR3 DNA sequence: TGCGCCAGCAGCCTTGGAGGGACCTTGTCCACAGATACGCAGTATTTT.

The V gene is TRBV4-3, the J gene TRBJ2-7; possible D gene TRBD1, 6 bases. The CDR3 spans 18 residues. V dropped 2 bases and J dropped 2 bases, with 22 bases sitting between them. In germline, CDR1 is LGHNA, CDR2 YSLEER. For the CDR3, the DNA is TGCGCCAGCAGCCAAAAGTTCGCCCCGGGACACAACCCCTACGAGCAGTACTTC. Residues: CASSQKFAPGHNPYEQYF.

The chain has TRBV11-3 and TRBJ1-1, with TRBD1 identical over 8 bases. Germline assignment: CDR1 SGHNT and CDR2 YENEEA. The CDR3 extends over 14 amino acids. Trimming cost V 5 bases and J 10 bases; bases outside gene matches: 12. CDR3 nucleotide sequence: TGTGCCAGCAGCCCATCGGTCGGACAGGGTGGAGCTTTCTTT. This translates into CASSPSVGQGGAFF.

This sequence joins TRBV11-2 and TRBJ1-2; D not resolved. In germline, CDR1 is SGHAT, CDR2 FQNNGV. This CDR3 contains 13 residues. V shed 1 base and J shed 8 bases, with 11 bases lying between them. Written as DNA, the CDR3 is TGTGCCAGCAGCTTAGGTGTCTCCAGAGGCTACACCTTC. Translation: CASSLGVSRGYTF.

DNA of the CDR3: TGTGCCACCAGTGATTTGAGGCAGGGGGGCTCCTACAATGAGCAGTTCTTC. Its translation is CATSDLRQGGSYNEQFF. J is TRBJ2-1 and V is TRBV24-1; D might be TRBD1 (7 bases). From germline, CDR1 is KGHDR and CDR2 SFDVKD. The CDR3 is made up of 17 amino acids. Between the trimmed V and J ends, which lost 0 bases and 0 bases, there was a span of 11 bases.

The chain recombines TRBV5-1 with TRBJ1-4, with 10 bases that match TRBD1. The CDR3 runs to 14 residues. Germline V gene data show CDR1 as SGHRS and CDR2 as YFSETQ. Germline trimming cut 3 bases from V and 7 bases from J; bases unmatched to any gene: 3. CDR3 sequence reads: CASSWTGGTEKLFF. CDR3 DNA: TGCGCCAGCAGCTGGACAGGGGGAACTGAAAAACTGTTTTTT.

This chain links TRBV28 with TRBJ1-5, with TRBD1 identical over 9 bases. J gave up 4 bases and V 6 bases, and 10 bases lay outside the gene matches. Per germline, CDR1 MDHEN and CDR2 SYDVKM. The CDR3 sequence is 16 residues long. CDR3 in DNA: TGTGCCAGCAGATCCCCGGGACAGGGTCGAAATCAGCCCCAGCATTTT. Its translation: CASRSPGQGRNQPQHF.

CDR3 protein: CASSWPLTGGASTDTQYF. The CDR3 coding sequence is TGCGCCAGCAGCTGGCCCCTTACCGGGGGAGCCAGCACAGATACGCAGTATTTT. This rearrangement joins TRBV5-1 to TRBJ2-3; a possible D gene is TRBD2 (6 bases). V shed 3 bases and J shed 0 bases, with 20 bases lying between them. CDR1 is SGHRS and CDR2 is YFSETQ in the germline V gene. This CDR3 is built from 18 residues.

The chain employs TRBV5-5 and TRBJ2-7; the match to TRBD1 covers 9 bases. The V gene's germline CDR1 is SGHKS and CDR2 YYEKEE (reference sequence). The CDR3 has 14 residues. After removal of 4 bases from V and 4 bases from J, the junction contained 6 bases not matched to a gene. CDR3 nucleotide sequence: TGTGCCAGCAGCGTGAGGACAGGGGATTACGAGCAGTACTTC. Translation: CASSVRTGDYEQYF.